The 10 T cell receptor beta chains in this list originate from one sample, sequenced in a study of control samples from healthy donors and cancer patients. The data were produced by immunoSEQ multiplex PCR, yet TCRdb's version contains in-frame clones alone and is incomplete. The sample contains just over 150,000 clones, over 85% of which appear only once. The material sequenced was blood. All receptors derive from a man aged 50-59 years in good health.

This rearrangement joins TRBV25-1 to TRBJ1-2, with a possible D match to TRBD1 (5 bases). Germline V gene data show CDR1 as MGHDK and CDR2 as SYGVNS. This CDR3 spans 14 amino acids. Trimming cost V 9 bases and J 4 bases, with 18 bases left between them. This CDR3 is CASSGEGSAYGYTF. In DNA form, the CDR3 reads TGTGCCAGTTCCGGGGAGGGGTCTGCCTATGGCTACACCTTC.

CDR3 nucleotides: TGTGCCAGCAGTGCTAGCGGGAGGGCCACCGATGAGCAGTTCTTC. This encodes CASSASGRATDEQFF. V is TRBV25-1 and J is TRBJ2-1; the match to TRBD2 covers 12 bases. V was pared by 4 bases and J by 8 bases, with 6 bases of the junction left unmatched. The CDR3 runs 15 residues. CDR1 is MGHDK, CDR2 SYGVNS, per germline.

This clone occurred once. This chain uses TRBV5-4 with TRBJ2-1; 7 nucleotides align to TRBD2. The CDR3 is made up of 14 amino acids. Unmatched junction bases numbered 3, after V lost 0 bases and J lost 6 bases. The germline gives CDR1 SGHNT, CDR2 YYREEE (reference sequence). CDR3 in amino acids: CASSLGLAINEQFF. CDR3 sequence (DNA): TGTGCCAGCAGCTTGGGACTAGCCATCAATGAGCAGTTCTTC.

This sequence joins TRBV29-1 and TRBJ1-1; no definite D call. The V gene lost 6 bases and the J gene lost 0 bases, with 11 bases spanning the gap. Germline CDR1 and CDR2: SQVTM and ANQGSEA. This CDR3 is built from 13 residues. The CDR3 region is CSVLGKMNTEAFF. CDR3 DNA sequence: TGCAGCGTCCTGGGGAAGATGAACACTGAAGCTTTCTTT. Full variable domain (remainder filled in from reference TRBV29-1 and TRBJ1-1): SAVISQKPSRDICQRGTSLTIQCQVDSQVTMMFWYRQQPGQSLTLIATANQGSEATYESGFVIDKFPISRPNLTFSTLTVSNMSPEDSSIYLCSVLGKMNTEAFFGQGTRLTVV.

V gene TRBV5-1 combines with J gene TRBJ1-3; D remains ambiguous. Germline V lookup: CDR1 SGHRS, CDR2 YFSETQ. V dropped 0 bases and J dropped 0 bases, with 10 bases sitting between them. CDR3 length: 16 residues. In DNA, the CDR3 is TGCGCCAGCAGCTTGGATGTCCCTTCCTCTGGAAACACCATATATTTT. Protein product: CASSLDVPSSGNTIYF. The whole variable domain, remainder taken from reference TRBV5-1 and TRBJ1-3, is KAGVTQTPRYLIKTRGQQVTLSCSPISGHRSVSWYQQTPGQGLQFLFEYFSETQRNKGNFPGRFSGRQFSNSRSEMNVSTLELGDSALYLCASSLDVPSSGNTIYFGEGSWLTVV.

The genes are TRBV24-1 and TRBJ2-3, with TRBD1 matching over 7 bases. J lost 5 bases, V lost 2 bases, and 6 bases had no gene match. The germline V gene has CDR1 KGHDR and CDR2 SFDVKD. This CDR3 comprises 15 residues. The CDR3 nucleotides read TGTGCCACCAGTGATTCTACAGGGGCTGGAGATACGCAGTATTTT. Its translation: CATSDSTGAGDTQYF.

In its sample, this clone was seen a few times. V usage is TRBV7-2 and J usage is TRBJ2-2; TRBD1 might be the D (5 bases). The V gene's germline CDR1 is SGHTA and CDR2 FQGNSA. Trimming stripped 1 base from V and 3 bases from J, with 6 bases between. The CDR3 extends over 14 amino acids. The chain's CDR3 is CASSLGQYTGELFF. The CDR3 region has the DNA TGTGCCAGCAGCTTAGGACAGTACACCGGGGAGCTGTTTTTT.

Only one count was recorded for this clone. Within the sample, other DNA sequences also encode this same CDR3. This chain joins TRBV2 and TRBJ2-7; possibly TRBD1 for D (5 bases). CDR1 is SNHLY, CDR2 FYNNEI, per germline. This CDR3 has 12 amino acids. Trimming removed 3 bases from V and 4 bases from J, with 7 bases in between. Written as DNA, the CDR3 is TGTGCCAGCAGTGAGAAGGGGTACGAGCAGTACTTC. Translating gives CASSEKGYEQYF.

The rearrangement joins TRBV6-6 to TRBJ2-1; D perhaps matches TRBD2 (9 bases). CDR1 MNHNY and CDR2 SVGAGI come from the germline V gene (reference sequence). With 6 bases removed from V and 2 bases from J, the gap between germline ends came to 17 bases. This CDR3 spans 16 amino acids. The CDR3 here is CASRDRAGGPYNEQFF. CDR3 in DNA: TGTGCCAGCAGGGACAGGGCGGGAGGGCCCTACAATGAGCAGTTCTTC.

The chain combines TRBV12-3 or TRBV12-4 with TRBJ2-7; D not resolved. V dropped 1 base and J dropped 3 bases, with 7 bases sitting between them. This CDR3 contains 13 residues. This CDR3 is CASSLGAFYEQYF. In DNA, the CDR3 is TGTGCCAGCAGTTTAGGGGCCTTCTACGAGCAGTACTTC.